The 20 T cell receptor beta chains below were found in one sample sequenced in a study of CD8+CD57+ T cells in acquired aplastic anemia. Genomic DNA was employed as the template in profiling TCR beta VDJ and CDR3. TCRdb processed the reads anew with MiXCR; each CDR3 protein has one entry. The data contain approximately 57,000 distinct CDR3 sequences, about 56% of them singletons. Sequencing was done on patients that had shown CD8+CD57+ cell expansion by flow cytometry. Sequencing used sorted CD4+, CD8+, or CD8+CD57+ T cells (not recorded which) from PBMCs. The receptors were gathered from a human donor with aplastic anemia.

This clonotype has only a few counts. The chain is built from TRBV7-2 and TRBJ2-7, with 8 bases identical to TRBD2. Germline CDR1 SGHTA, CDR2 FQGNSA. The CDR3 is 15 amino acids. The junction had 4 bases not matched to a gene; V was cut back by 2 bases and J by 1 base. CDR3 DNA: TGTGCCAGCAGCTTATCGGGGGGGTTGTCCTACGAGCAGTACTTC. It codes for CASSLSGGLSYEQYF.

The chain carries TRBV2 and TRBJ1-2; D ambiguous. CDR1 SNHLY and CDR2 FYNNEI come from the germline V gene. The ends were cut back, 6 bases at V and 4 bases at J, with 12 bases in the middle. The CDR3 runs 13 residues. The CDR3 region is CASSMALAYGYTF. CDR3 DNA sequence: TGTGCCAGCAGCATGGCCCTCGCCTATGGCTACACCTTC.

The gene calls are TRBV7-6 and TRBJ2-7; unclear D gene. Trimming removed 6 bases at V and 3 bases at J, with 9 bases between. Germline CDR1 reads SGHVS; CDR2 reads FNYEAQ. The length of the CDR3 is 12 residues. CDR3 DNA: TGTGCCAGCAGTGATGACATCTACGAGCAGTACTTC. The encoded protein is CASSDDIYEQYF.

The chain uses TRBV10-3 and TRBJ1-6; 10 bases map to TRBD1. Germline V gives CDR1 ENHRY, CDR2 SYGVKD. Unmatched junction bases numbered 9, after V lost 6 bases and J lost 7 bases. This CDR3 spans 16 amino acids. CDR3 nucleotide sequence: TGTGCCATCAGCGCCCTCCGGGACAGGGGAAATTCACCCCTCCACTTT. Residues: CAISALRDRGNSPLHF.

This clonotype showed up many times. V usage is TRBV4-1 and J usage is TRBJ2-6; unclear D gene. CDR1 is MGHRA and CDR2 is YSYEKL in the germline V gene. The V and J ends lost 5 bases and 0 bases respectively, with 8 bases between them. This CDR3 is built from 15 residues. The CDR3 here is CASSTPSSGANVLTF. Here the CDR3 DNA reads TGCGCCAGCAGCACCCCCAGCTCTGGGGCCAACGTCCTGACTTTC.

This sequence joins TRBV2 and TRBJ1-6; tentatively, D is TRBD1 (6 bases). Germline CDR1 reads SNHLY; CDR2 reads FYNNEI. This CDR3 comprises 14 residues. Trimming took 6 bases from V and 5 from J, leaving 11 bases between them. The CDR3 reads CASSERQDNSPLHF. The CDR3 coding sequence is TGTGCCAGCAGCGAACGACAGGATAATTCACCCCTCCACTTT.

The chain employs TRBV10-3 and TRBJ1-6, with D unresolved. V lost 7 bases and J lost 7, with 11 bases in between. The CDR3 is 13 residues long. CDR1 is ENHRY and CDR2 is SYGVKD in the germline V gene. The CDR3, as DNA: TGTGCCATCAAATTGGGTGGGAATTCACCCCTCCACTTT. It yields the protein CAIKLGGNSPLHF.

The gene calls are TRBV19 and TRBJ2-3; D is unclear. The V end lost 3 bases, the J end lost 0 bases, and 10 bases lay between the germline ends. This CDR3 is built from 15 residues. Germline CDR1 LNHDA, CDR2 SQIVND (reference sequence). The CDR3 region is CASSILEASTDTQYF. In nucleotides, the CDR3 is TGTGCCAGTAGTATTCTCGAAGCTAGCACAGATACGCAGTATTTT.

In this sample, this clonotype turned up many times. The chain joins TRBV20-1 to TRBJ1-1, with D maybe TRBD1 (5 bases). The ends were cut back, 1 base at V and 4 bases at J, with 10 bases in the middle. The germline CDR1 and CDR2 sequences are DFQATT and SNEGSKA (reference sequence). The CDR3 runs to 13 residues. The CDR3 nucleotides read TGCAGTGCTAGAGTTCGTGGGGCCACTGAAGCTTTCTTT. Translation: CSARVRGATEAFF.

Regarding this clonotype: Possible read error: a much larger clone is one base away. The rearrangement links TRBV28 to TRBJ1-2, with 8 nucleotides matching TRBD1. V was clipped by 4 bases and J by 6 bases; unmatched bases: 7. This CDR3 is 14 amino acids long. Germline-derived CDR1 and CDR2 are MDHEN and SYDVKM. CDR3 loop: CASSSGQGSHGYTF. Written as DNA, the CDR3 is TGTGCCAGCAGTTCTGGACAGGGTTCCCATGGCTACACCTTC.

The chain couples TRBV5-4 to TRBJ2-7; TRBD1 agrees at 8 bases. The V and J ends lost 6 bases and 5 bases, in that order; junction bases with no gene match: 13. This CDR3 spans 15 amino acids. Germline V lookup: CDR1 SGHNT, CDR2 YYREEE (reference sequence). CDR3 amino acids: CASIQHRQGRHEQYF. CDR3 nucleotide sequence: TGTGCCAGCATCCAACACCGACAGGGGCGGCACGAGCAGTACTTC.

The chain carries TRBV6-1 and TRBJ1-1, with D unclear. The CDR3 covers 12 residues. The V end lost 8 bases, the J end lost 6 bases, and 13 bases lay between the germline ends. Germline V gene lookup returns CDR1 MNHNS and CDR2 SASEGT. Here the CDR3 reads CASFEHHAEAFF. DNA of the CDR3: TGTGCCAGCTTCGAACATCACGCTGAAGCTTTCTTT.

This chain joins TRBV7-2 and TRBJ1-2; D gene ambiguous. Germline V CDR1 and CDR2: SGHTA, FQGNSA. Trimming left V 5 bases short and J 7 bases short, with 17 bases between. The CDR3 runs 14 residues. CDR3 in DNA: TGTGCCAGCAGCCTAGATATCGGAATTGGTGGCTACACCTTC. Protein product: CASSLDIGIGGYTF. The full variable domain, with the rest looked up from reference TRBV7-2 and TRBJ1-2, is GAGVSQSPSNKVTEKGKDVELRCDPISGHTALYWYRQSLGQGLEFLIYFQGNSAPDKSGLPSDRFSAERTGGSVSTLTIQRTQQEDSAVYLCASSLDIGIGGYTFGSGTRLTVV.

The J gene is TRBJ2-7, the V gene TRBV6-1, with D possibly matching TRBD2 (5 bases). The ends were cut back, 7 bases at V and 3 bases at J, with 16 bases in the middle. The CDR3 length is 14 residues. In germline, CDR1 is MNHNS, CDR2 SASEGT. CDR3 nucleotide sequence: TGTGCCAGCAAAAAAGGGAGTATCGGCTACGAGCAGTACTTC. This sequence encodes CASKKGSIGYEQYF.

The chain combines TRBV6-1 with TRBJ2-5, with 11 bases identical to TRBD2. The CDR3 contains 15 residues. Germline CDR1 is MNHNS and CDR2 is SASEGT. With 5 bases clipped from V and 2 bases from J, the junction kept 4 bases outside the gene matches. The chain's CDR3 is CASSPTSGVQETQYF. In DNA, the CDR3 is TGTGCCAGCAGTCCGACTAGCGGGGTTCAAGAGACCCAGTACTTC.

This clonotype has ten or more counts. The chain carries TRBV2 and TRBJ1-2, with D perhaps matching TRBD1 (5 bases). CDR1 SNHLY and CDR2 FYNNEI come from the germline V gene. The germline V and J ends were trimmed by 3 bases and 6 bases, with 11 bases remaining between them. This CDR3 spans 13 amino acids. The CDR3 is CASSDGGWDGYTF. The CDR3 coding sequence is TGTGCCAGCAGTGATGGGGGATGGGATGGCTACACCTTC.

V is TRBV7-3 and J is TRBJ2-7; a weak D match, TRBD1 (5 bases). In germline, CDR1 is SGHTA, CDR2 FQGTGA. With 5 bases removed from V and 2 bases from J, the gap between germline ends came to 13 bases. The CDR3 is 14 amino acids. CDR3 protein: CASSVAAGPYEQYF. The CDR3 bases are TGTGCCAGCAGCGTGGCGGCAGGGCCCTACGAGCAGTACTTC.

This clonotype was found many times. The chain is built from TRBV7-6 and TRBJ1-3; 10 bases match TRBD1. This CDR3 comprises 16 residues. V trimming: 0 bases; J trimming: 2 bases; junction bases outside the gene matches: 1. Germline V CDR1 and CDR2: SGHVS, FNYEAQ. CDR3 loop: CASSLAGTGAGNTIYF. The CDR3 nucleotides read TGTGCCAGCAGCTTAGCAGGGACAGGGGCTGGAAACACCATATATTTT.

The chain's CDR3 is CASSIGLAGGSVADTQYF. The CDR3 DNA reads as TGTGCCAGCAGCATCGGACTAGCGGGAGGTAGTGTGGCAGATACGCAGTATTTT. The chain is built from TRBV11-2 and TRBJ2-3; 14 positions match TRBD2. Germline V gene data show CDR1 as SGHAT and CDR2 as FQNNGV. The trim removed 5 bases at V and 4 bases at J, leaving 11 bases unmatched. The CDR3 sequence is 18 residues long.

In this sample, this clonotype turned up many times. This chain links TRBV7-9 with TRBJ1-6; D not resolved. The CDR3 sequence is 14 residues long. The ends were cut back, 0 bases at V and 8 bases at J, with 8 bases in the middle. Per the germline V gene, CDR1 is SEHNR and CDR2 is FQNEAQ (reference sequence). The CDR3 spells CASSLALGYSPLHF. CDR3 in DNA: TGTGCCAGCAGCTTAGCGCTCGGTTATTCACCCCTCCACTTT.